The 10 T cell receptor beta chains below were found in one sample sequenced in a study of CD8+ T cells in alopecia areata. Following RNA extraction, reverse transcription yielded cDNA that acted as the sequencing template. Data came from immunoSEQ multiplex PCR; TCRdb stores just in-frame clones and leaves some out. The sample shows about 30,000 clones, less than 65% of them seen only once. Sequenced material: NKG2D-high CD8+ T cells sorted from blood. Receptors originate from a human donor with alopecia areata.

This clone was seen just once. The chain employs TRBV6-5 and TRBJ2-3; D might be TRBD1 or TRBD2, each matching 6 bases. Trimming took off 0 bases at V and 5 bases at J, with 15 bases between the two ends. This CDR3 spans 16 amino acids. The germline V gene encodes CDR1 MNHEY and CDR2 SVGAGI. The CDR3 DNA reads TGTGCCAGCAGTTACTCGGAGGGGGTAACGGGAGATACGCAGTATTTT. Its protein product is CASSYSEGVTGDTQYF.

This chain links TRBV7-6 with TRBJ2-3; 11 bases are shared with TRBD2. The CDR3 totals 15 residues. The trim removed 6 bases at V and 5 bases at J, leaving 7 bases unmatched. CDR1 SGHVS and CDR2 FNYEAQ come from the germline V gene. The CDR3, as DNA: TGTGCCAGCAGACCAACCGGGACTAGCGGAGATACGCAGTATTTT. It specifies CASRPTGTSGDTQYF.

The CDR3 DNA sequence: TGTGCCTGGAGTGGAAACAAACCGGGACAGGGGGCGGGGTTCTCCTACAATGAGCAGTTCTTC. Protein sequence: CAWSGNKPGQGAGFSYNEQFF. The chain is built from TRBV30 and TRBJ2-1; 12 bases fit TRBD1. Losses at the gene ends were 1 base for V and 0 bases for J; bases not matched to a gene: 16. There are 21 residues in the CDR3. Per the germline V gene, CDR1 is GTSNPN and CDR2 is SVGIG (reference sequence).

This chain links TRBV7-9 with TRBJ2-7; 7 nucleotides align to TRBD1. The CDR3 runs to 16 residues. The V gene's germline CDR1 is SEHNR and CDR2 FQNEAQ (reference sequence). V lost 5 bases to trimming and J lost 0 bases; unmatched junction nucleotides: 10. The CDR3: CASSPRTGPTSYEQYF. CDR3 bases: TGTGCCAGCAGCCCGCGGACAGGCCCGACCTCCTACGAGCAGTACTTC.

The rearrangement links TRBV27 to TRBJ2-7, with 7 bases fitting TRBD1. J gave up 3 bases and V 5 bases, and 4 bases lay outside the gene matches. Germline loops: CDR1 MNHEY, CDR2 SMNVEV (reference sequence). The CDR3 has 13 amino acids. CDR3 DNA sequence: TGTGCCAGCAGTCTAAGACAGGGCTACGAGCAGTACTTC. Protein sequence: CASSLRQGYEQYF.

Concerning this clone: This sample also contains other DNA sequences that code for the same CDR3. The chain employs TRBV29-1 and TRBJ2-7; 13 bases fit TRBD2. J was trimmed by 3 bases and V by 4 bases; bases with no gene match: 15. The CDR3 extends over 18 amino acids. CDR1 is SQVTM and CDR2 is ANQGSEA in the germline V gene. The CDR3 region is CSVVTQGGLAGTGYEQYF. The CDR3 nucleotides read TGCAGCGTTGTAACCCAAGGGGGACTAGCGGGAACAGGCTACGAGCAGTACTTC.

The chain links TRBV5-6 to TRBJ1-4; no definite D call. V lost 0 bases to trimming and J lost 8 bases, with 14 bases between them. CDR1 and CDR2 from the germline V gene are SGHDT and YYEEEE. CDR3 length: 15 amino acids. Here the CDR3 reads CASSLELGPREKLFF. CDR3 in DNA: TGTGCCAGCAGCTTGGAACTAGGACCCCGGGAAAAACTGTTTTTT.

The chain couples TRBV4-1 to TRBJ1-2, with TRBD1 identical over 10 bases. The CDR3 totals 15 residues. Germline CDR1 and CDR2: MGHRA and YSYEKL. The J segment lost 8 bases and the V segment lost 3 bases, leaving 9 bases of the junction unmatched. Here the CDR3 DNA reads TGCGCCAGCAGCCAGACCCCGGGACAGGGGATGGGCTACACCTTC. Its translation: CASSQTPGQGMGYTF.

J is TRBJ2-1 and V is TRBV6-1; 7 nucleotides agree with TRBD2. The V and J ends lost 3 bases and 7 bases, in that order; junction bases with no gene match: 9. Germline CDR1 and CDR2: MNHNS and SASEGT. CDR3 length equals 15 residues. Here the CDR3 DNA reads TGTGCCAGCAGTGAGGGGACGGGAGGTTTGAATGAGCAGTTCTTC. This codes for CASSEGTGGLNEQFF.

The chain joins TRBV4-1 to TRBJ2-1; 7 positions match TRBD2. Germline lookup yields CDR1 MGHRA and CDR2 YSYEKL. CDR3 size: 16 residues. V lost 4 bases to trimming and J lost 5 bases; unmatched junction nucleotides: 11. CDR3 protein: CASSLVPGLSNNEQFF. CDR3 coding DNA: TGCGCCAGCAGCCTTGTGCCGGGACTATCCAACAATGAGCAGTTCTTC.